Listed below are T cell receptor beta chains from one sample, sequenced in a study of blood T cell repertoires in COVID-19. Only in-frame clones appear in the TCRdb table, and some are missing; sequencing was by immunoSEQ multiplex PCR. The table includes under 150,000 clones, approximately 84% detected once. What was sequenced was peripheral blood. Source of these receptors: a man in his 70s with active or convalescent COVID-19. Each CDR3 is given with its conserved first and last residue. Fields, in order: J gene, V gene, clone size, CDR3 length, D gene, CDR3 DNA, CDR3 protein. A D gene is named only where the DNA matches it firmly. Clone size is shown for a subset of rows, as once, few, many or a class of expanded clone.

j_gene: TRBJ2-1; v_gene: TRBV9; abundance: .; len: 12; d_gene: .; CDR3nt: TGTGCCAGCAGCGTCAACTACAATGAGCAGTTCTTC; CDR3aa: CASSVNYNEQFF
j_gene: TRBJ2-6; v_gene: TRBV3-1/TRBV3-2; abundance: once; len: 19; d_gene: TRBD2; CDR3nt: TGTGCCAGCAGCCAAGGAACCGGGACTAGACCCTCTGGGGCCAACGTCCTGACTTTC; CDR3aa: CASSQGTGTRPSGANVLTF
j_gene: TRBJ2-3; v_gene: TRBV3-1/TRBV3-2; abundance: .; len: 15; d_gene: .; CDR3nt: TGTGCCAGCAGCCAAGGCCTAGTAGAAGTGGATACGCAGTATTTT; CDR3aa: CASSQGLVEVDTQYF
j_gene: TRBJ1-3; v_gene: TRBV6-5; abundance: .; len: 13; d_gene: .; CDR3nt: TGTGCCTTGGGGGGACTCTCTGGAAACACCATATATTTT; CDR3aa: CALGGLSGNTIYF
j_gene: TRBJ2-1; v_gene: TRBV5-6; abundance: .; len: 16; d_gene: TRBD1; CDR3nt: TGTGCCAGCAGCCCCGGACAGGGGATAAAGTACAATGAGCAGTTCTTC; CDR3aa: CASSPGQGIKYNEQFF
j_gene: TRBJ2-7; v_gene: TRBV5-1; abundance: .; len: 17; d_gene: TRBD2; CDR3nt: TGCGCCAGCAGCGGATCCGGGCTAGCGGGGGGGCCCTACGAGCAGTACTTC; CDR3aa: CASSGSGLAGGPYEQYF
j_gene: TRBJ1-4; v_gene: TRBV5-6; abundance: .; len: 14; d_gene: .; CDR3nt: TGTGCCAGCAGCTTTGGCACACCAGATGAAAAACTGTTTTTT; CDR3aa: CASSFGTPDEKLFF
j_gene: TRBJ1-5; v_gene: TRBV7-2; abundance: .; len: 13; d_gene: .; CDR3nt: TGTGCCAGTGCCTTCGGTGCCAGGTGGCCCCAGCATTTT; CDR3aa: CASAFGARWPQHF
j_gene: TRBJ1-6; v_gene: TRBV19; abundance: .; len: 16; d_gene: .; CDR3nt: TGTGCCAGTAGTATAGGAGGGACTCGCGTAAATTCACCCCTCCACTTT; CDR3aa: CASSIGGTRVNSPLHF
j_gene: TRBJ1-5; v_gene: TRBV19; abundance: .; len: 15; d_gene: TRBD1; CDR3nt: TGTGCCAGTAGAACGACAGGGGGAGGCAATCAGCCCCAGCATTTT; CDR3aa: CASRTTGGGNQPQHF
j_gene: TRBJ2-2; v_gene: TRBV5-1; abundance: .; len: 16; d_gene: .; CDR3nt: TGCGCCAGCAGCTTGGGAGCGACGGCCAACACCGGGGAGCTGTTTTTT; CDR3aa: CASSLGATANTGELFF
j_gene: TRBJ2-1; v_gene: TRBV4-3; abundance: .; len: 15; d_gene: .; CDR3nt: TGCGCCAGCAGCCAAGATCTAACAGGATACAATGAGCAGTTCTTC; CDR3aa: CASSQDLTGYNEQFF
j_gene: TRBJ1-2; v_gene: TRBV29-1; abundance: few; len: 12; d_gene: .; CDR3nt: TGCAGCGTTCCGTGGGGCCCGGAGGGCTACACCTTC; CDR3aa: CSVPWGPEGYTF
j_gene: TRBJ2-7; v_gene: TRBV19; abundance: .; len: 14; d_gene: .; CDR3nt: TGTGCCAGTAGAAACCCGGGACAATCCTACGAGCAGTACTTC; CDR3aa: CASRNPGQSYEQYF
j_gene: TRBJ1-3; v_gene: TRBV6-2/TRBV6-3; abundance: .; len: 14; d_gene: .; CDR3nt: TGTGCCAGCAGTTACCTTCCGTCTGGAAACACCATATATTTT; CDR3aa: CASSYLPSGNTIYF
j_gene: TRBJ2-1; v_gene: TRBV11-2; abundance: .; len: 14; d_gene: TRBD1; CDR3nt: TGTGCCAGCAGCTTAGATGGAGGTGGGACAGGTCAGTTCTTC; CDR3aa: CASSLDGGGTGQFF
j_gene: TRBJ2-7; v_gene: TRBV6-2/TRBV6-3; abundance: .; len: 15; d_gene: TRBD1; CDR3nt: TGTGCCAGCAGTTCCATATTGGGACAGTACTACGAGCAGTACTTC; CDR3aa: CASSSILGQYYEQYF
j_gene: TRBJ1-2; v_gene: TRBV18; abundance: .; len: 14; d_gene: .; CDR3nt: TGTGCCAGCTCACCAGGCAGGGGTGCCTATGGCTACACCTTC; CDR3aa: CASSPGRGAYGYTF
j_gene: TRBJ2-1; v_gene: TRBV9; abundance: .; len: 15; d_gene: TRBD1; CDR3nt: TGTGCCAGCAGCGTAGCCGGGACAGGCAACAATGAGCAGTTCTTC; CDR3aa: CASSVAGTGNNEQFF
j_gene: TRBJ2-7; v_gene: TRBV9; abundance: .; len: 14; d_gene: TRBD1; CDR3nt: TGTGCCAGCAGCCCCTGGACAGGGGCTAACGAGCAGTACTTC; CDR3aa: CASSPWTGANEQYF
j_gene: TRBJ1-4; v_gene: TRBV19; abundance: once; len: 15; d_gene: TRBD1; CDR3nt: TGTGCCAGTAGTATAGCTGACAGGGTTAATGAAAAACTGTTTTTT; CDR3aa: CASSIADRVNEKLFF
j_gene: TRBJ2-3; v_gene: TRBV4-3; abundance: .; len: 17; d_gene: TRBD1; CDR3nt: TGCGCCAGCAGCCCTGGGGGGGGACAGGGGTTCACAGATACGCAGTATTTT; CDR3aa: CASSPGGGQGFTDTQYF
j_gene: TRBJ1-6; v_gene: TRBV3-1/TRBV3-2; abundance: .; len: 12; d_gene: .; CDR3nt: TGTGCCAGCAGCTTCCCGAATTCACCCCTCCACTTT; CDR3aa: CASSFPNSPLHF
j_gene: TRBJ1-2; v_gene: TRBV25-1; abundance: .; len: 15; d_gene: TRBD1; CDR3nt: TGTGCCAGCAGTGAAGGGACAGGGGGAGGCTATGGCTACACCTTC; CDR3aa: CASSEGTGGGYGYTF
j_gene: TRBJ2-7; v_gene: TRBV27; abundance: .; len: 14; d_gene: .; CDR3nt: TGTGCCAGCAGTTTAAGGGGCACGATCTACGAGCAGTACTTC; CDR3aa: CASSLRGTIYEQYF
j_gene: TRBJ2-2; v_gene: TRBV1; abundance: few; len: 18; d_gene: .; CDR3nt: TGCACCAGCAGCCAAGTGCAAAAAGGCGGGAGTAGCACCGGGGAGCTGTTTTTT; CDR3aa: CTSSQVQKGGSSTGELFF
j_gene: TRBJ1-1; v_gene: TRBV6-2/TRBV6-3; abundance: .; len: 15; d_gene: .; CDR3nt: TGTGCCAGCAGTTACTTGGGTGGGCTGAACACTGAAGCTTTCTTT; CDR3aa: CASSYLGGLNTEAFF
j_gene: TRBJ1-1; v_gene: TRBV19; abundance: .; len: 14; d_gene: TRBD1; CDR3nt: TGTGCCAGTAGTGGGACAGGGGGGATCTCTGAAGCTTTCTTT; CDR3aa: CASSGTGGISEAFF
j_gene: TRBJ2-1; v_gene: TRBV6-5; abundance: .; len: 13; d_gene: TRBD2; CDR3nt: TGTGCCAGCAGCCCGGTCTCGGGAGGTGAGCAGTTCTTC; CDR3aa: CASSPVSGGEQFF
j_gene: TRBJ1-2; v_gene: TRBV5-8; abundance: .; len: 17; d_gene: .; CDR3nt: TGTGCCAGCAGCCCCAGTGGGCGGGCTCGAACTAACTATGGCTACACCTTC; CDR3aa: CASSPSGRARTNYGYTF
j_gene: TRBJ2-2; v_gene: TRBV19; abundance: .; len: 11; d_gene: .; CDR3nt: TGTGCCAGTAGTATTATCGGGGAGCTGTTTTTT; CDR3aa: CASSIIGELFF
j_gene: TRBJ2-2; v_gene: TRBV11-3; abundance: .; len: 15; d_gene: .; CDR3nt: TGTGCCAGCAGCTTGTCAGGAAAAAACACCGGGGAGCTGTTTTTT; CDR3aa: CASSLSGKNTGELFF
j_gene: TRBJ1-4; v_gene: TRBV13; abundance: once; len: 14; d_gene: .; CDR3nt: TGTGCCAGCAGCTTAGGCCCAGGGAGGGAAAAACTGTTTTTT; CDR3aa: CASSLGPGREKLFF
j_gene: TRBJ1-1; v_gene: TRBV12-3/TRBV12-4; abundance: few; len: 13; d_gene: .; CDR3nt: TGTGCCAGCAGTTTAGGACAGAACGCTGAAGCTTTCTTT; CDR3aa: CASSLGQNAEAFF
j_gene: TRBJ1-1; v_gene: TRBV10-3; abundance: once; len: 14; d_gene: TRBD1; CDR3nt: TGTGCCATCAGGCGGACAGGCACAAACACTGAAGCTTTCTTT; CDR3aa: CAIRRTGTNTEAFF
j_gene: TRBJ1-1; v_gene: TRBV27; abundance: .; len: 15; d_gene: .; CDR3nt: TGTGCCAGCAGTTTTTCTCTTGGGCTGAACACTGAAGCTTTCTTT; CDR3aa: CASSFSLGLNTEAFF
j_gene: TRBJ1-2; v_gene: TRBV4-2; abundance: .; len: 15; d_gene: TRBD1; CDR3nt: TGTGCCAGCAGCCAAGACGGGACAGCGGACTATGGCTACACCTTC; CDR3aa: CASSQDGTADYGYTF
j_gene: TRBJ2-5; v_gene: TRBV7-7; abundance: .; len: 15; d_gene: TRBD1; CDR3nt: TGTGCTAGCAGCTTAGGCGGGACAGGGCAAGAGACCCAGTACTTC; CDR3aa: CASSLGGTGQETQYF
j_gene: TRBJ2-5; v_gene: TRBV11-2; abundance: once; len: 15; d_gene: TRBD1; CDR3nt: TGTGCCAGCAGCTTAGGACAGGGGTTCGAAGAGACCCAGTACTTC; CDR3aa: CASSLGQGFEETQYF
j_gene: TRBJ2-1; v_gene: TRBV7-3; abundance: .; len: 17; d_gene: TRBD2; CDR3nt: TGTGCCAGCAGCAAAACTAGCGGGGGCCTTTCAGGGGATGAGCAGTTCTTC; CDR3aa: CASSKTSGGLSGDEQFF
j_gene: TRBJ2-2; v_gene: TRBV29-1; abundance: .; len: 16; d_gene: TRBD1; CDR3nt: TGCAGCACCGGGACAGGGCCATCCACGAACACCGGGGAGCTGTTTTTT; CDR3aa: CSTGTGPSTNTGELFF
j_gene: TRBJ2-2; v_gene: TRBV7-2; abundance: once; len: 13; d_gene: TRBD1; CDR3nt: TGTGCCAGCAGCCCGGGACAGCCCGGGGAGCTGTTTTTT; CDR3aa: CASSPGQPGELFF
j_gene: TRBJ1-4; v_gene: TRBV7-9; abundance: once; len: 15; d_gene: TRBD1; CDR3nt: TGTGCCAGCAGCCCCGGACAGGGGGCTCGTGAAAAACTGTTTTTT; CDR3aa: CASSPGQGAREKLFF
j_gene: TRBJ2-1; v_gene: TRBV20-1; abundance: .; len: 10; d_gene: .; CDR3nt: TGCAGTGCTAGACAGGGTTCCCAGTTCTTC; CDR3aa: CSARQGSQFF
j_gene: TRBJ2-2; v_gene: TRBV30; abundance: .; len: 14; d_gene: .; CDR3nt: TGTGCCTGGAAGACAGTTGGGTTCACCGGGGAGCTGTTTTTT; CDR3aa: CAWKTVGFTGELFF
j_gene: TRBJ2-2; v_gene: TRBV3-1/TRBV3-2; abundance: .; len: 15; d_gene: TRBD2; CDR3nt: TGTGCCAGCAGCCAAGATGGGAGGGTTACCGGGGAGCTGTTTTTT; CDR3aa: CASSQDGRVTGELFF
j_gene: TRBJ1-2; v_gene: TRBV25-1; abundance: .; len: 13; d_gene: .; CDR3nt: TGTGCCAGCAGTGCGGGACAACCCTATGGCTACACCTTC; CDR3aa: CASSAGQPYGYTF
j_gene: TRBJ2-5; v_gene: TRBV5-4; abundance: .; len: 16; d_gene: TRBD2; CDR3nt: TGTGCCAGCAGTTCTCTTCTAGCGGGATCGCGGGAGACCCAGTACTTC; CDR3aa: CASSSLLAGSRETQYF
j_gene: TRBJ1-1; v_gene: TRBV7-2; abundance: .; len: 14; d_gene: .; CDR3nt: TGTGCCAGCAGCTTTTTGGGCCAGAACACTGAAGCTTTCTTT; CDR3aa: CASSFLGQNTEAFF
j_gene: TRBJ1-1; v_gene: TRBV29-1; abundance: .; len: 14; d_gene: TRBD1; CDR3nt: TGCAGCGTCGATCTACAGGGGGCGAACACTGAAGCTTTCTTT; CDR3aa: CSVDLQGANTEAFF
j_gene: TRBJ2-2; v_gene: TRBV28; abundance: .; len: 13; d_gene: TRBD2; CDR3nt: TGTGCCAGCAGTCGTAGCGGGAGGGGGGAGCTGTTTTTT; CDR3aa: CASSRSGRGELFF
j_gene: TRBJ1-1; v_gene: TRBV5-1; abundance: .; len: 15; d_gene: TRBD1; CDR3nt: TGCGCCAGCAGCTTGGAAGGGACAGGGTTCACTGAAGCTTTCTTT; CDR3aa: CASSLEGTGFTEAFF
j_gene: TRBJ1-2; v_gene: TRBV27; abundance: .; len: 14; d_gene: TRBD1; CDR3nt: TGTGCCAGCACCACCCTGACAGGGAGTAATGGCTACACCTTC; CDR3aa: CASTTLTGSNGYTF
j_gene: TRBJ1-1; v_gene: TRBV9; abundance: once; len: 16; d_gene: TRBD1; CDR3nt: TGTGCCAGCAGCCCCCGACAGGGGACAATGAACACTGAAGCTTTCTTT; CDR3aa: CASSPRQGTMNTEAFF